What follows are 22 T cell receptor beta chains derived from one specimen sequenced in a study of a mutant IDH1 vaccine in newly diagnosed glioma. Their specific antigens are unknown. As to time point: week 5, during vaccination. All doses held 300 ug of mutant IDH1 20-mer peptide, with topical imiquimod. TCRdb's table, derived via immunoSEQ multiplex PCR, lists solely in-frame clones and lacks some. The table shows 30,000 to 35,000 clones, with over 50% occurring only once. This sample comprised PBMCs, obtained from a glioma patient whose treatment included an IDH1 peptide vaccine. These receptors came from a woman aged 18-35 years with glioma.

This clone was seen a few times. The chain is built from TRBV15 and TRBJ2-7; D possibly corresponds to TRBD2 (5 bases). Trimming took 3 bases from V and 3 from J, leaving 15 bases between them. This CDR3 is built from 15 residues. Per germline, CDR1 LNHNV and CDR2 YYDKDF (reference sequence). CDR3 coding DNA: TGTGCCACCAGCAGCCTGCGGACTGGACTCTACGAGCAGTACTTC. Amino acids: CATSSLRTGLYEQYF.

V and J are TRBV7-2 and TRBJ1-3, with a tentative D call TRBD1 (5 bases). This CDR3 is built from 15 residues. V was pared by 0 bases and J by 4 bases, with 10 bases between. Germline values: CDR1 SGHTA, CDR2 FQGNSA. The CDR3 nucleotides read TGTGCCAGCAGCTTAGCGGGGGGTCGAGGAAACACCATATATTTT. Its protein is CASSLAGGRGNTIYF.

The J gene is TRBJ1-1, the V gene TRBV7-6; TRBD1 matches 10 bases. The CDR3 contains 17 residues. Germline trimming cut 5 bases from V and 0 bases from J; bases unmatched to any gene: 9. The germline gives CDR1 SGHVS, CDR2 FNYEAQ. CDR3 coding DNA: TGTGCCAGCAGCCCAAGGGACAGGGGACCCATGAACACTGAAGCTTTCTTT. It translates to CASSPRDRGPMNTEAFF.

This clone showed up just a few times. The chain carries TRBV6-1 and TRBJ1-1; D is uncertain. The germline V gene has CDR1 MNHNS and CDR2 SASEGT. CDR3 size: 12 residues. V was shortened by 6 bases and J by 7 bases, with 12 bases between the two germline ends. DNA for the CDR3: TGTGCCAGCAGAGCGGAGGCCAATGAAGCTTTCTTT. This encodes CASRAEANEAFF.

This clone has a single count. V usage is TRBV7-2 and J usage is TRBJ1-4; TRBD1 might be the D (5 bases). With 1 base removed from V and 4 bases from J, the gap between germline ends came to 10 bases. In germline, CDR1 is SGHTA, CDR2 FQGNSA. The CDR3 has 15 amino acids. CDR3 region: CASSLGPGLNEKLFF. CDR3 nucleotides: TGTGCCAGCAGCTTAGGGCCAGGGCTTAATGAAAAACTGTTTTTT.

The genes are TRBV7-8 and TRBJ2-3; 8 bases are shared with TRBD1. The CDR3 sequence is 18 residues long. Germline loops: CDR1 SGHVS, CDR2 FQNEAQ. The ends lost 6 bases at V and 3 bases at J; junction bases unmatched: 17. CDR3 amino acids: CASSGPSRGQGGTDTQYF. The CDR3 nucleotides are TGTGCCAGCAGTGGCCCTTCTAGAGGACAGGGTGGAACAGATACGCAGTATTTT.

In its sample, this clone was seen once. The J gene is TRBJ2-7, the V gene TRBV6-1, with D possibly matching TRBD2 (6 bases). V shed 7 bases and J shed 3 bases, with 13 bases lying between them. Germline-derived CDR1 and CDR2 are MNHNS and SASEGT. The CDR3 has 13 amino acids. CDR3 DNA: TGTGCCAGCACCCTAGCGCTTATCTACGAGCAGTACTTC. Its translation: CASTLALIYEQYF.

This clone was counted a few times. The V and J genes are TRBV6-5 and TRBJ1-2; D is perhaps TRBD1 (5 bases). There are 15 residues in the CDR3. Trimming left V 3 bases short and J 4 bases short, with 15 bases between. Germline loops: CDR1 MNHEY, CDR2 SVGAGI. This CDR3 is CASSYYQGLGYGYTF. Written as DNA, the CDR3 is TGTGCCAGCAGTTATTACCAGGGATTGGGCTATGGCTACACCTTC.

The chain carries TRBV7-2 and TRBJ1-5; D is uncertain. Germline CDR1 reads SGHTA; CDR2 reads FQGNSA. The CDR3 totals 15 residues. V lost 1 base, J lost 0 bases, and 7 bases lay in between. The CDR3 coding sequence is TGTGCCAGCAGCTTAGTTACCATTAGCAATCAGCCCCAGCATTTT. Translation: CASSLVTISNQPQHF.

This clone was counted a few times. The gene calls are TRBV27 and TRBJ1-3; TRBD1 is a possible D gene (6 bases). Between the trimmed V and J ends, which lost 0 bases and 2 bases, there was a span of 11 bases. The CDR3 covers 16 residues. The germline V gene encodes CDR1 MNHEY and CDR2 SMNVEV (reference sequence). The CDR3 region has the DNA TGTGCCAGCAGTTTATCCTTTCAGGGGACTGGAAACACCATATATTTT. This encodes CASSLSFQGTGNTIYF.

V usage is TRBV2 and J usage is TRBJ2-3; the D is unclear. Trimming took off 6 bases at V and 5 bases at J, with 12 bases between the two ends. From germline, CDR1 is SNHLY and CDR2 FYNNEI. This CDR3 region has 13 residues. The CDR3 loop is CASSAEPRDTQYF. CDR3 nucleotides: TGTGCCAGCAGCGCGGAGCCTCGAGATACGCAGTATTTT.

The chain employs TRBV9 and TRBJ2-1; 7 bases align to TRBD2. This CDR3 has 15 amino acids. After removal of 0 bases from V and 3 bases from J, the junction contained 3 bases not matched to a gene. Germline V gene lookup returns CDR1 SGDLS and CDR2 YYNGEE. CDR3 nucleotide sequence: TGTGCCAGCAGCGTAGGAAGCGGGGTCTACAATGAGCAGTTCTTC. Amino acid sequence: CASSVGSGVYNEQFF.

This rearrangement joins TRBV6-1 to TRBJ1-6; 7 bases are shared with TRBD1. Unmatched junction bases numbered 2, after V lost 3 bases and J lost 0 bases. This CDR3 has 16 residues. Looked up from germline, CDR1 is MNHNS and CDR2 is SASEGT. CDR3 DNA sequence: TGTGCCAGCAGTGAGGACAGGAGCTCCTATAATTCACCCCTCCACTTT. Residues: CASSEDRSSYNSPLHF.

V is TRBV7-6 and J is TRBJ2-3, with 8 bases identical to TRBD1. The V segment lost 5 bases and the J segment 14 bases; nucleotides outside the gene matches: 15. Looked up from germline, CDR1 is SGHVS and CDR2 is FNYEAQ. The CDR3 is made up of 14 amino acids. The DNA of the CDR3 is TGTGCCAGCAGCCCGACAGGGGTTACCGATGTACGGTATTTT. Translation gives CASSPTGVTDVRYF. The whole variable domain, remainder taken from reference TRBV7-6 and TRBJ2-3, is GAGVSQSPRYKVTKRGQDVALRCDPISGHVSLYWYRQALGQGPEFLTYFNYEAQQDKSGLPNDRFSAERPEGSISTLTIQRTEQRDSAMYRCASSPTGVTDVRYFGPGTRLTVL.

Within the sample, this clone is medium-sized. The chain carries TRBV7-9 and TRBJ2-7; D is possibly TRBD1 (6 bases). The V end was cut by 4 bases, the J end by 5 bases, with 15 bases between. Per the germline V gene, CDR1 is SEHNR and CDR2 is FQNEAQ (reference sequence). This CDR3 is built from 14 residues. The CDR3 sequence: CASSSARGGNEQYF. The DNA for the CDR3 is TGTGCCAGCAGCTCCGCCAGGGGTGGGAACGAGCAGTACTTC.

The chain joins TRBV7-9 to TRBJ2-1; tentatively, D is TRBD1 (6 bases). Germline values: CDR1 SEHNR, CDR2 FQNEAQ (reference sequence). V was cut by 6 bases and J by 6 bases, with 21 bases left in between. The length of the CDR3 is 16 residues. CDR3 protein: CASRSKQGGSGNEQFF. The CDR3 DNA follows: TGTGCCAGCAGATCCAAACAGGGTGGATCGGGCAATGAGCAGTTCTTC. Full variable domain (rest looked up from reference TRBV7-9 and TRBJ2-1): DTGVSQNPRHKITKRGQNVTFRCDPISEHNRLYWYRQTLGQGPEFLTYFQNEAQLEKSRLLSDRFSAERPKGSFSTLEIQRTEQGDSAMYLCASRSKQGGSGNEQFFGPGTRLTVL.

This clone was counted a few times. The chain couples TRBV5-1 to TRBJ2-7; D uncertain. Trimming removed 0 bases from V and 0 bases from J, with 10 bases in between. This CDR3 has 15 amino acids. CDR1 is SGHRS, CDR2 YFSETQ, per germline. The DNA for the CDR3 is TGCGCCAGCAGCTTGGGTTTTACTGGCTCCTACGAGCAGTACTTC. Protein: CASSLGFTGSYEQYF.

V usage is TRBV5-1 and J usage is TRBJ2-3, with TRBD2 matching 8 bases. Looked up from germline, CDR1 is SGHRS and CDR2 is YFSETQ. Unmatched junction bases numbered 8, after V lost 0 bases and J lost 5 bases. CDR3 size: 16 residues. The CDR3 DNA follows: TGCGCCAGCAGCTTGGGCGGGAGGCCCCTGATAGATACGCAGTATTTT. It is translated as CASSLGGRPLIDTQYF.

J is TRBJ2-1 and V is TRBV10-3, with D uncertain. The CDR3 is 14 amino acids. Germline values: CDR1 ENHRY, CDR2 SYGVKD. V was trimmed by 1 base and J by 9 bases, leaving 13 bases between them. CDR3 protein: CAISEFNSIGEQFF. CDR3 nucleotide sequence: TGTGCCATCAGTGAGTTCAACTCCATAGGTGAGCAGTTCTTC.

The rearrangement links TRBV4-1 to TRBJ2-5; D is possibly TRBD1 (6 bases). V was clipped by 2 bases and J by 2 bases, with 12 bases between them. The CDR3 consists of 15 residues. The germline gives CDR1 MGHRA, CDR2 YSYEKL. The DNA for the CDR3 is TGCGCCAGCAGCCAACTTGGACAGTATCAAGAGACCCAGTACTTC. Translating it yields CASSQLGQYQETQYF.

The sample holds a few counts of this clone. V is TRBV5-1 and J is TRBJ1-1, with D perhaps matching TRBD1 (5 bases). The CDR3 extends over 14 amino acids. Per germline, CDR1 SGHRS and CDR2 YFSETQ. The V gene lost 3 bases and the J gene lost 1 base, with 10 bases spanning the gap. This CDR3 reads CASSSRVGNTEAFF. For the CDR3, the DNA is TGCGCCAGCAGCTCCAGGGTCGGGAACACTGAAGCTTTCTTT.

This clone is medium-sized. V is TRBV5-6 and J is TRBJ1-5, with D uncertain. This CDR3 is 15 amino acids long. V lost 4 bases and J 0 bases, leaving 11 bases between the germline ends. CDR1 and CDR2 from the germline V gene are SGHDT and YYEEEE. The CDR3 bases are TGTGCCAGCAGCCTTTTTGGCAGTAGCAATCAGCCCCAGCATTTT. Protein sequence: CASSLFGSSNQPQHF.